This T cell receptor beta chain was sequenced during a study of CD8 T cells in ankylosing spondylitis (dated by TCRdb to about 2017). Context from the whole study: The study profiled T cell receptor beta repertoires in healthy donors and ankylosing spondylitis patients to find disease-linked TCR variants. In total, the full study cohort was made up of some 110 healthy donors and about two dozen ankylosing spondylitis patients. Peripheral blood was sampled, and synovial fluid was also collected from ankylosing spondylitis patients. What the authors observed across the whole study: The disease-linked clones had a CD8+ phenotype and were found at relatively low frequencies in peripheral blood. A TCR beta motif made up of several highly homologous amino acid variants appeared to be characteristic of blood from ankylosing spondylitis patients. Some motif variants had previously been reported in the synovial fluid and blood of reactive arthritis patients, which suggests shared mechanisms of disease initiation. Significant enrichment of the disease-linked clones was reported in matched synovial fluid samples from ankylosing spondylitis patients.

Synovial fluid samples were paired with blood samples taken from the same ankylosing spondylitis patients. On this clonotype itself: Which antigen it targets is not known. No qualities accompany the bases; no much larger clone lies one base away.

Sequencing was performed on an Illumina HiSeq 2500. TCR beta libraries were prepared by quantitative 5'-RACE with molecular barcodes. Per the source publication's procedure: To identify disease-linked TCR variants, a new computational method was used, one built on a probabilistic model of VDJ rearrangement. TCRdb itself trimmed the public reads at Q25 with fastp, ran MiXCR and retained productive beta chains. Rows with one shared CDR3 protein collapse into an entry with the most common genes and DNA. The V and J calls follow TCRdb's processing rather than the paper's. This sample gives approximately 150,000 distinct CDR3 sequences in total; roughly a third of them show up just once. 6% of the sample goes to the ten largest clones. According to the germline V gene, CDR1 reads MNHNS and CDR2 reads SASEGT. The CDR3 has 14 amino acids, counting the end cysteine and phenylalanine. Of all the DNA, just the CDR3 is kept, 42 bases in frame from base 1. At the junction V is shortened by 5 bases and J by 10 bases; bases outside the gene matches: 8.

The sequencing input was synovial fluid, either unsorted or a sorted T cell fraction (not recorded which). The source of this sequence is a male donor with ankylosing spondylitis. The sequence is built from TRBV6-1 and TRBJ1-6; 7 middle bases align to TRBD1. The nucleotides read TGTGCCAGCAGTCCAGGGGGATTCGCCTCACCCCTCCACTTT. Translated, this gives CASSPGGFASPLHF.